A single sample gave rise to the 30 T cell receptor beta chains below, sequenced in a study of patients and donors after allogeneic stem cell transplantation. TCRdb reprocessed the RT-PCR reads with MiXCR, giving one entry per CDR3 protein. Found here are hundreds of thousands of distinct CDR3 sequences, 16% of them singletons; the top ten hold less than 9.5%. The source material was blood, either unsorted or a sorted T cell fraction (not recorded which). These receptors originate from a human donor who was either an allogeneic HSCT recipient or a stem cell or donor lymphocyte infusion donor (not recorded which). It is not recorded whose cells these are; they may come from a transplant donor.

The table lists this clonotype with many counts. The rearrangement uses TRBV11-1 and TRBJ2-6; TRBD1 aligns across 9 bases. With 4 bases clipped from V and 3 bases from J, the junction kept 13 bases outside the gene matches. Germline V gene data show CDR1 as SGHAT and CDR2 as FQDESV (reference sequence). CDR3 length: 19 residues. The CDR3 coding sequence is TGTGCCAGCAGCTACGACCAAAGAACAGGGGGCGGTGGGGCCAACGTCCTGACTTTC. Amino acids: CASSYDQRTGGGGANVLTF.

This clonotype showed up just a few times. The J gene is TRBJ2-1, the V gene TRBV6-6; TRBD2 matches at 11 bases. The CDR3 extends over 13 amino acids. The trim removed 5 bases at V and 9 bases at J, leaving 3 bases unmatched. The germline V gene encodes CDR1 MNHNY and CDR2 SVGAGI (reference sequence). The chain's CDR3 is CASSQTSGIEQFF. CDR3 coding DNA: TGTGCCAGCAGTCAGACTAGCGGGATTGAGCAGTTCTTC.

This clonotype was recorded a few times. The gene calls are TRBV12-3 or TRBV12-4 and TRBJ2-5; 7 bases are a match to TRBD2. This CDR3 spans 16 amino acids. V was clipped by 6 bases and J by 1 base; unmatched bases: 11. The CDR3 DNA reads as TGTGCCAGCAGCCAGACTAGCTACAGGACCCAAGAGACCCAGTACTTC. This sequence encodes CASSQTSYRTQETQYF.

This clonotype showed up many times. The gene calls are TRBV12-3 or TRBV12-4 and TRBJ1-1; D is undetermined. Deletions cut 4 bases from V and 0 bases from J, with 6 bases between. The CDR3 sequence is 13 residues long. CDR3 amino acids: CASSWKMNTEAFF. The CDR3 bases are TGTGCCAGCAGTTGGAAGATGAACACTGAAGCTTTCTTT.

In this sample, this clonotype turned up a few times. This sequence joins TRBV12-3 or TRBV12-4 and TRBJ1-2; D not resolved. V was shortened by 6 bases and J by 4 bases, with 12 bases between the two germline ends. The CDR3 is 13 residues long. The CDR3 spells CASSRPTAYGYTF. As DNA, the CDR3 is TGTGCCAGCAGCCGCCCCACAGCCTATGGCTACACCTTC.

This chain joins TRBV10-3 and TRBJ2-2; D is uncertain. With 10 bases removed from V and 0 bases from J, the gap between germline ends came to 15 bases. Germline loops: CDR1 ENHRY, CDR2 SYGVKD. The CDR3 contains 15 residues. CDR3 nucleotide sequence: TGTGCCACCAGACCCCACTCCACGAACACCGGGGAGCTGTTTTTT. The encoded protein is CATRPHSTNTGELFF.

This clonotype occurred a few times. CDR3 nucleotides: TGCGCCAGCAGCCTACAACAGGGGAACACCGGGGAGCTGTTTTTT. Residues: CASSLQQGNTGELFF. This chain uses TRBV5-1 with TRBJ2-2; perhaps TRBD1 as D (6 bases). The CDR3 has 15 residues. Trimming stripped 4 bases from V and 1 base from J, with 11 bases between. Germline V CDR1 and CDR2: SGHRS, YFSETQ.

This rearrangement joins TRBV3-1 to TRBJ2-2; D might be TRBD2 (5 bases). The CDR3 is 15 residues long. The germline CDR1 and CDR2 sequences are LGHDT and YNNKEL (reference sequence). Trimming stripped 4 bases from V and 7 bases from J, with 16 bases between. CDR3 amino acids: CASSPRTAVGGELFF. The CDR3 DNA is TGTGCCAGCAGCCCCCGGACTGCCGTTGGCGGGGAGCTGTTTTTT.

This clonotype has ten or more counts. J is TRBJ2-3 and V is TRBV11-2, with 13 bases aligning to TRBD2. The CDR3 consists of 17 residues. Germline CDR1 is SGHAT and CDR2 is FQNNGV. The ends lost 4 bases at V and 8 bases at J; junction bases unmatched: 12. In nucleotides, the CDR3 is TGTGCCAGCAGCTCGGTAACTAGCGGGAGGGCCCGGAGTACGCAGTATTTT. Protein: CASSSVTSGRARSTQYF.

J is TRBJ2-7 and V is TRBV7-9; D may be TRBD1 or TRBD2 (5 bases each). This CDR3 contains 16 residues. CDR1 SEHNR and CDR2 FQNEAQ come from the germline V gene (reference sequence). V lost 5 bases and J 2 bases, leaving 19 bases between the germline ends. The CDR3 region has the DNA TGTGCCAGCAGCGGGGAAGGGACCCTTTCGACCTACGAGCAGTACTTC. Protein: CASSGEGTLSTYEQYF. The full variable domain, in which reference TRBV7-9 and TRBJ2-7 provide the parts outside the CDR3, is DTGVSQNPRHKITKRGQNVTFRCDPISEHNRLYWYRQTLGQGPEFLTYFQNEAQLEKSRLLSDRFSAERPKGSFSTLEIQRTEQGDSAMYLCASSGEGTLSTYEQYFGPGTRLTVT.

CDR3 sequence reads: CASSLGDRDFDEQFF. The CDR3 DNA reads TGCGCCAGCAGCTTGGGTGACAGGGATTTCGATGAGCAGTTCTTC. The chain couples TRBV5-1 to TRBJ2-1; the match to TRBD1 covers 7 bases. The V gene's germline CDR1 is SGHRS and CDR2 YFSETQ. Germline trimming cut 0 bases from V and 8 bases from J; bases unmatched to any gene: 8. CDR3 size: 15 residues.

There are a few counts of this clonotype. V and J are TRBV18 and TRBJ1-1; D not certain. This CDR3 has 12 amino acids. The V gene lost 9 bases and the J gene lost 4 bases, with 12 bases spanning the gap. The germline V gene has CDR1 KGHSH and CDR2 LQKENI. Here the CDR3 DNA reads TGTGCCAGTGGGGTCCTGGGCACTGAAGCTTTCTTT. It codes for CASGVLGTEAFF.

This chain joins TRBV6-1 and TRBJ2-1, with 13 nucleotides matching TRBD2. The CDR3 has 15 residues. V lost 5 bases to trimming and J lost 8 bases; unmatched junction nucleotides: 6. Per germline, CDR1 MNHNS and CDR2 SASEGT. The CDR3: CASSILAGGSDEQFF. CDR3 coding DNA: TGTGCCAGCAGTATACTAGCGGGAGGGTCCGATGAGCAGTTCTTC.

The chain uses TRBV27 and TRBJ2-3, with 7 bases matching TRBD1. Germline assignment: CDR1 MNHEY and CDR2 SMNVEV (reference sequence). The CDR3 runs to 17 residues. V shed 2 bases and J 2 bases; nucleotides not matched to a gene: 10. As DNA, the CDR3 is TGTGCCAGCAGTTTACACCTCTCCGAGGGGGCCACAGATACGCAGTATTTT. Protein: CASSLHLSEGATDTQYF.

The chain links TRBV5-1 to TRBJ2-1; D ambiguous. The CDR3 extends over 15 amino acids. Deletions cut 2 bases from V and 0 bases from J, with 9 bases between. Germline assignment: CDR1 SGHRS and CDR2 YFSETQ. Here the CDR3 reads CASSLLVSSYNEQFF. The CDR3 region has the DNA TGCGCCAGCAGCTTATTAGTGAGCTCCTACAATGAGCAGTTCTTC.

CDR3 nucleotides: TGTGCCAGCAGTGGACTAGCGGGGGTCACAGATACGCAGTATTTT. Protein: CASSGLAGVTDTQYF. J is TRBJ2-3 and V is TRBV2, with TRBD2 matching 12 bases. Unmatched junction bases numbered 1, after V lost 4 bases and J lost 2 bases. The CDR3 is 15 amino acids. The germline V gene encodes CDR1 SNHLY and CDR2 FYNNEI.

Turning to this clonotype: As the CDR3 is not closed by the conserved phenylalanine or tryptophan, this likely results from a read error. The limits of the CDR3 on the DNA are not certain, so only TCRdb's listed CDR3 is given. The genes are TRBV12-3 or TRBV12-4 and TRBJ1-2; TRBD1 was called by the table and not checked on the DNA. The CDR3 contains 10 residues when both ends are counted. The CDR3 protein is CAILLSGVDL.

This clonotype turned up a few times. J is TRBJ1-2 and V is TRBV6-2 or TRBV6-3; D not resolved. Germline V gives CDR1 MNHEY, CDR2 SVGEGT. The CDR3 sequence is 13 residues long. V was shortened by 0 bases and J by 6 bases, with 8 bases between the two germline ends. CDR3 DNA: TGTGCCAGCAGTTACTCGGGCAGAGATGGCTACACCTTC. It is translated as CASSYSGRDGYTF.

The rearrangement joins TRBV5-1 to TRBJ2-7, with 9 bases fitting TRBD2. V dropped 2 bases and J dropped 2; count of bases not matched to a gene: 5. Germline V gives CDR1 SGHRS, CDR2 YFSETQ. The CDR3 loop spans 15 amino acids. CDR3 bases: TGCGCCAGCAGCTTTTCCGGGACTAGCACCTACGAGCAGTACTTC. Protein sequence: CASSFSGTSTYEQYF.

The chain couples TRBV6-2 or TRBV6-3 to TRBJ2-2; 8 nucleotides agree with TRBD2. Germline V lookup: CDR1 MNHEY, CDR2 SVGEGT. The V segment lost 10 bases and the J segment 9 bases; nucleotides outside the gene matches: 16. This CDR3 contains 15 residues. CDR3 loop: CATSQAAGESRELFF. For the CDR3, the DNA is TGTGCCACCAGCCAAGCAGCGGGGGAGTCCCGGGAGCTGTTTTTT.

The chain joins TRBV24-1 to TRBJ2-2; maybe TRBD2 (6 bases). V shed 3 bases and J shed 0 bases, with 10 bases lying between them. This CDR3 comprises 16 residues. CDR1 and CDR2 (germline): KGHDR, SFDVKD. For the CDR3, the DNA is TGTGCCACCAGTGATCCTGGGACTGCGAACACCGGGGAGCTGTTTTTT. It codes for CATSDPGTANTGELFF.

CDR3 amino acids: CASSRAPGIHEQYF. The DNA for the CDR3 is TGTGCCAGCAGCCGGGCCCCAGGGATCCACGAGCAGTACTTC. The chain carries TRBV7-9 and TRBJ2-7; D is perhaps TRBD1 (5 bases). This CDR3 is built from 14 residues. Trimming removed 5 bases from V and 5 bases from J, with 16 bases in between. Germline assignment: CDR1 SEHNR and CDR2 FQNEAQ (reference sequence).

In its sample, this clonotype was seen many times. CDR3 DNA sequence: TGTGCCATCAGTGAGTCCTCGCGAGCAGGGACCGGGGAGCTGTTTTTT. This encodes CAISESSRAGTGELFF. The chain has TRBV10-3 and TRBJ2-2, with a weak D call TRBD1 (5 bases). The V gene lost 0 bases and the J gene lost 5 bases, with 13 bases spanning the gap. CDR1 and CDR2 (germline): ENHRY, SYGVKD. This CDR3 is 16 amino acids long.

The V and J genes are TRBV20-1 and TRBJ2-3, with TRBD2 matching over 9 bases. The CDR3 spans 15 residues. With 5 bases clipped from V and 0 bases from J, the junction kept 6 bases outside the gene matches. Germline V gene sequence: CDR1 DFQATT, CDR2 SNEGSKA (reference sequence). The CDR3 coding sequence is TGCAGTGCTCCCCTCCTAGCGGGGAGCACAGATACGCAGTATTTT. It specifies CSAPLLAGSTDTQYF.

This clonotype occurred a few times. V usage is TRBV2 and J usage is TRBJ2-1; maybe TRBD2 (5 bases). Germline lookup yields CDR1 SNHLY and CDR2 FYNNEI. V was trimmed by 3 bases and J by 8 bases, leaving 14 bases between them. The CDR3 consists of 14 residues. CDR3 in amino acids: CASSDRLAIDEQFF. The CDR3 DNA reads as TGTGCCAGCAGTGACAGGCTAGCAATAGATGAGCAGTTCTTC.

This clonotype has only a few counts. The chain is built from TRBV30 and TRBJ2-2, with D tentatively TRBD1 or TRBD2 (5 bases each). Germline V gives CDR1 GTSNPN, CDR2 SVGIG (reference sequence). Trimming cost V 3 bases and J 5 bases, with 13 bases left between them. The CDR3 is 14 amino acids. The CDR3 DNA reads as TGTGCCTGGAGCCCGGGACGGAGGACCGGGGAGCTGTTTTTT. The encoded protein is CAWSPGRRTGELFF.

V is TRBV6-1 and J is TRBJ1-5; D is perhaps TRBD1 (6 bases). The ends were cut back, 6 bases at V and 7 bases at J, with 16 bases in the middle. Germline CDR1 reads MNHNS; CDR2 reads SASEGT. This CDR3 spans 14 amino acids. In DNA form, the CDR3 reads TGTGCCAGCAGCAACCACAGGGTGGGACAGCCCCAGCATTTT. It codes for CASSNHRVGQPQHF.

The V gene is TRBV12-3 or TRBV12-4, the J gene TRBJ1-2, with 9 bases matching TRBD1. The CDR3 spans 15 residues. Trimming took 6 bases from V and 0 from J; bases not matched to a gene: 5. The chain's CDR3 is CASSYRQGANYGYTF. In nucleotides, the CDR3 is TGTGCCAGCAGCTACAGACAGGGGGCTAACTATGGCTACACCTTC.

This clonotype was detected a few times. The gene calls are TRBV11-2 and TRBJ2-2; TRBD1 is a possible D gene (6 bases). The CDR3 totals 15 residues. Germline CDR1 SGHAT, CDR2 FQNNGV. With 6 bases removed from V and 4 bases from J, the gap between germline ends came to 15 bases. This CDR3 is CASRTGGLVTGELFF. CDR3 DNA: TGTGCCAGCAGGACAGGCGGACTGGTCACCGGGGAGCTGTTTTTT.

This CDR3 reads CASSQDMGRWAANTEAFF. CDR3 in DNA: TGTGCCAGCAGCCAAGATATGGGAAGATGGGCCGCGAACACTGAAGCTTTCTTT. This rearrangement joins TRBV3-1 to TRBJ1-1; D is ambiguous. The CDR3 is 18 residues long. Germline lookup yields CDR1 LGHDT and CDR2 YNNKEL (reference sequence). Trimming stripped 0 bases from V and 1 base from J, with 18 bases between.